This T cell receptor (beta chain) stems from a study of cytomegalovirus exposure and HLA in healthy donors. Study-level findings and limits: Using a false discovery rate of 0.05, a later analysis showed that roughly 16,000 TCR beta sequences were associated with HLA alleles. It was reported that the classifier diagnosed cytomegalovirus status with high specificity and sensitivity in both the original and validation cohorts. The study designated about 180 TCR beta chains cytomegalovirus-associated.

This CDR3 has 17 amino acids. Trimming removed 6 bases from V and 9 bases from J; junction bases left unmatched: 13. CDR1 is MGHRA, CDR2 YSYEKL, per germline. Details on this clone: The antigen is undetermined.

Primers: 60 Vbeta forward and 13 Jbeta reverse. Repertoires were generated with immunoSEQ multiplex PCR, while TCRdb's copy carries only in-frame clones and drops some. The sample records roughly 120,000 clones, roughly 83% being singletons. Sequenced material: PBMCs. The chain has TRBV4-1 and TRBJ2-1; TRBD2 matches 14 bases. This clonotype was sampled from a man in his late teens or twenties in good health and CMV-seronegative. As DNA, the CDR3 is TGCGCCAGCAGAGCGTTGGGGACTAGCGGGAGTATGGGTGAGCAGTTCTTC. This sequence encodes CASRALGTSGSMGEQFF.